One sample yielded the 7 T cell receptor beta chains listed below, sequenced in a study of blood T cell repertoires in COVID-19. Measured with immunoSEQ multiplex PCR; TCRdb has only the in-frame clones, and not every one. The table lists 97,000 or so clones, 82% of them singletons, with roughly a tenth in the top ten. The source material was peripheral blood. The receptor set was obtained from a man between 65 and 85 years old with active or convalescent COVID-19.

V gene TRBV20-1 combines with J gene TRBJ1-2; 7 nucleotides agree with TRBD1. The CDR3 is made up of 12 amino acids. Per germline, CDR1 DFQATT and CDR2 SNEGSKA (reference sequence). V shed 3 bases and J 4 bases; nucleotides not matched to a gene: 2. This CDR3 reads CSASNRGYGYTF. The CDR3 DNA follows: TGCAGTGCTAGTAACAGGGGCTATGGCTACACCTTC.

CDR3 residues: CASSPGTGDRGGHEQYF. For the CDR3, the DNA is TGTGCCAGTAGTCCCGGGACAGGGGACAGGGGTGGCCACGAGCAGTACTTC. The rearrangement joins TRBV19 to TRBJ2-7, with 10 bases matching TRBD1. Germline values: CDR1 LNHDA, CDR2 SQIVND (reference sequence). The CDR3 is 17 amino acids. Losses at the gene ends were 5 bases for V and 5 bases for J; bases not matched to a gene: 15. The full variable domain, rest sourced from reference TRBV19 and TRBJ2-7, is DGGITQSPKYLFRKEGQNVTLSCEQNLNHDAMYWYRQDPGQGLRLIYYSQIVNDFQKGDIAEGYSVSREKKESFPLTVTSAQKNPTAFYLCASSPGTGDRGGHEQYFGPGTRLTVT.

This clone was seen more than once but under ten times. The chain combines TRBV29-1 with TRBJ1-1, with TRBD1 identical over 7 bases. V shed 6 bases and J 4 bases; nucleotides not matched to a gene: 5. This CDR3 spans 12 amino acids. CDR1 and CDR2 from the germline V gene are SQVTM and ANQGSEA. In nucleotides, the CDR3 is TGCAGCGTCTCCAGGGGGGCCACTGAAGCTTTCTTT. Translating gives CSVSRGATEAFF.

The chain carries TRBV2 and TRBJ1-2; D remains unclear. V gave up 1 base and J gave up 4 bases, with 4 bases separating them. CDR1 SNHLY and CDR2 FYNNEI come from the germline V gene. This CDR3 has 12 residues. CDR3 nucleotide sequence: TGTGCCAGCAGTGAAGGCGGCTATGGCTACACCTTC. Translating gives CASSEGGYGYTF.

This clone has only one observation. This chain joins TRBV3-1 (or the pseudogene TRBV3-2) and TRBJ1-1; TRBD1 matches 10 bases. V lost 4 bases and J lost 11; bases outside the gene matches: 10. Germline loops: CDR1 LGHDT, CDR2 YNNKEL (reference sequence). This CDR3 region has 14 residues. CDR3 nucleotide sequence: TGTGCCAGCAGCCTCAAGGGACAGGGGTTCCGTGCTTTCTTT. It encodes CASSLKGQGFRAFF.

This sequence joins TRBV7-6 and TRBJ2-3; 7 nucleotides agree with TRBD2. The germline gives CDR1 SGHVS, CDR2 FNYEAQ. The CDR3 has 15 residues. V lost 1 base, J lost 2 bases, and 3 bases stayed unmatched. For the CDR3, the DNA is TGTGCCAGCAGCTTAGGGGGACTACTCACAGATACGCAGTATTTT. Translation: CASSLGGLLTDTQYF.

The J gene is TRBJ1-4, the V gene TRBV2; TRBD1 matches at 8 bases. The CDR3 runs to 14 residues. With V trimmed by 4 bases and J by 7 bases, 5 bases remained unmatched. The germline V gene encodes CDR1 SNHLY and CDR2 FYNNEI. The DNA of the CDR3 is TGTGCCAGCAGTGGACAGGGGATGGCTGAAAAACTGTTTTTT. Protein sequence: CASSGQGMAEKLFF.